This passage covers 4 T cell receptor beta chains from one sample sequenced in a study of T cell responses to AZD1222 COVID-19 vaccine. Profiled with immunoSEQ multiplex PCR; TCRdb holds only in-frame clones, not every one. The sample has approximately 150,000 clones; 90% to 95% are singletons. Source: peripheral blood, taken 28 days after the second AZD1222 dose. Receptor source: an adult who received the AZD1222 COVID-19 vaccine.

This clone was seen only once. The CDR3 reads CASSLRVLVNTEAFF. The CDR3 DNA reads TGTGCCAGCTCACTCCGGGTCCTGGTTAACACTGAAGCTTTCTTT. The genes are TRBV18 and TRBJ1-1; no definite D call. The CDR3 totals 15 residues. V was cut by 4 bases and J by 2 bases, with 14 bases left in between. Germline V gene data show CDR1 as KGHSH and CDR2 as LQKENI.

This clone was counted a few times. The CDR3 DNA reads TGCGCCAGCGGAGGACAGGGGGAAACTGAAGCTTTCTTT. It yields the protein CASGGQGETEAFF. The chain couples TRBV5-1 to TRBJ1-1; 10 bases are shared with TRBD1. The germline CDR1 and CDR2 sequences are SGHRS and YFSETQ. This CDR3 spans 13 amino acids. V lost 7 bases, J lost 5 bases, and 5 bases stayed unmatched. The full variable domain, rest sourced from reference TRBV5-1 and TRBJ1-1, is KAGVTQTPRYLIKTRGQQVTLSCSPISGHRSVSWYQQTPGQGLQFLFEYFSETQRNKGNFPGRFSGRQFSNSRSEMNVSTLELGDSALYLCASGGQGETEAFFGQGTRLTVV.

This chain links TRBV27 with TRBJ1-1; D may be TRBD1 (5 bases). The CDR3 has 14 residues. Germline V CDR1 and CDR2: MNHEY, SMNVEV (reference sequence). V lost 3 bases and J 0 bases, leaving 8 bases between the germline ends. The CDR3 coding sequence is TGTGCCAGCAGTTTGCGGGGCATGAACACTGAAGCTTTCTTT. This translates into CASSLRGMNTEAFF.

V gene TRBV18 combines with J gene TRBJ2-7; D might be TRBD2 (5 bases). The length of the CDR3 is 15 residues. V gave up 1 base and J gave up 4 bases, with 14 bases separating them. Germline-derived CDR1 and CDR2 are KGHSH and LQKENI. The CDR3 here is CASSPQQSRTYEQYF. The CDR3 bases are TGTGCCAGCTCACCACAACAGAGCAGGACTTACGAGCAGTACTTC.